This T cell receptor (beta chain) was found in a study of shared clonotypes between healthy human individuals. Study-level information: CD4 naive cells filled three plates per donor, CD4 memory three, CD8 naive two and CD8 memory one.

General study points: Only blood was sampled, and tissue TCR repertoires likely differ from blood ones. An effect of sequencing depth on clonotype sharing among donors was expected.

Naive CD8 cells lacked CD45RO, underwent positive selection for CCR7 and left out terminally differentiated effector memory CD45RA+ cells. For this clone: The antigen is not known.

Some 30,000 T cell genomes, or 200 ng DNA, went into the sorted-subset replicate PCRs. TCRdb's copy holds only in-frame clones and misses some; the assay was immunoSEQ multiplex PCR. This table holds under 1 million clones, 90% to 98% found once. V shed 0 bases and J shed 3 bases, with 8 bases lying between them. The germline CDR1 and CDR2 sequences are SGHAT and FQNNGV. There are 15 residues in the CDR3. The source of this sequence is a young man in good health. The rearrangement uses TRBV11-2 and TRBJ1-4, with no clear D. Sequencing was done on a sample of naive CD8+ T cells sorted from blood. CDR3 bases: TGTGCCAGCAGCTTAGAGGCGGTCGCTAATGAAAAACTGTTTTTT. This sequence encodes CASSLEAVANEKLFF.